This T cell receptor beta chain was obtained from a study of T cell responses to AZD1222 COVID-19 vaccine. The CDR3 has 12 amino acids. V lost 3 bases to trimming and J lost 5 bases, with 7 bases between them. Overall study results and limits: Sampled repertoires all dated from after the peak T cell response. Just five or six AZD1222 recipients tested seropositive at baseline.

Only in-frame clones appear in the TCRdb table, and some are missing; sequencing was by immunoSEQ multiplex PCR. Of approximately 120,000 clones in the sample, approximately 94% were seen once. Remarks on this clone: Its antigen is unknown.

This rearrangement joins TRBV12-3 or TRBV12-4 to TRBJ2-5, with a possible D match to TRBD2 (5 bases). The sample in question was peripheral blood, obtained on day 0 of AZD1222 vaccination. This sequence was found in an adult in good health. The CDR3 loop is CASSFGGETQYF. CDR3 bases: TGTGCCAGCAGTTTCGGCGGGGAGACCCAGTACTTC.